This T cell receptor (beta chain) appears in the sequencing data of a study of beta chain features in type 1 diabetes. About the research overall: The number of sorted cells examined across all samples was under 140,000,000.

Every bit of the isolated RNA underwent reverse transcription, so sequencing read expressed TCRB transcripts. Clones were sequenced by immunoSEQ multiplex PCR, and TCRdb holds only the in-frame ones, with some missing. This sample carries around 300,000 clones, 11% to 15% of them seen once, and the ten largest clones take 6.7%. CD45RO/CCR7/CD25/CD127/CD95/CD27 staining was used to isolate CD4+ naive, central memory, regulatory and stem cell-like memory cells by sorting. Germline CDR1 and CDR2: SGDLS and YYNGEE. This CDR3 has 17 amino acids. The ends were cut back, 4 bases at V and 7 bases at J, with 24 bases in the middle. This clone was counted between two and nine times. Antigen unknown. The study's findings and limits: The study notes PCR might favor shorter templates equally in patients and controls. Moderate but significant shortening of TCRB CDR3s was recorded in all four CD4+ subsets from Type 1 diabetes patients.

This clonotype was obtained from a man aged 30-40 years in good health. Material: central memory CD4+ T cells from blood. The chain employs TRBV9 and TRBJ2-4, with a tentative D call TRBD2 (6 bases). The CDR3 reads CASSLGRGMIAGNIQYF. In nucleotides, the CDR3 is TGTGCCAGCAGCCTTGGGCGGGGTATGATAGCCGGGAACATTCAGTACTTC.